This is a list of T cell receptor beta chains from one sample in a study of spatial heterogeneity in lung cancer. Via MiXCR, TCRdb re-called the 5' RACE reads, giving one row per CDR3 protein. The top ten clones hold approximately 40% of a sample with 51,000 or so distinct CDR3 sequences, 7.4% of them seen once. The starting material was PBMCs, obtained at follow-up. Every receptor here comes from a female donor with early-stage non-small cell lung cancer. The CDR3 runs from the conserved cysteine through the conserved F or W. A D gene is named only where the DNA matches it firmly. Expanded clones get a size class; other rows say once, few or many, or leave the size out.

v_call: TRBV3-1; d_call: -; j_call: TRBJ2-3; clone_size: few; cdr3_nt: TGTGCAAGCAGCCCCAATGGGGGACTCTCCACAGATACGCAGTATTTT; cdr3_aa: CASSPNGGLSTDTQYF
v_call: TRBV7-9; d_call: TRBD1; j_call: TRBJ2-5; clone_size: -; cdr3_nt: TGTGCCAGCAGCACCGCCGGACAGGGGAAGTACTTC; cdr3_aa: CASSTAGQGKYF
v_call: TRBV5-1; d_call: -; j_call: TRBJ2-1; clone_size: many; cdr3_nt: TGCGCCAGCAGCCGGGGACGGCTCGGCTACAATGAGCAGTTCTTC; cdr3_aa: CASSRGRLGYNEQFF
v_call: TRBV20-1; d_call: -; j_call: TRBJ1-5; clone_size: -; cdr3_nt: TGCAGTGCTAGAGGGGGCAGGGTGTATAGCAATCAGCCCCAGCATTTT; cdr3_aa: CSARGGRVYSNQPQHF
v_call: TRBV3-1; d_call: -; j_call: TRBJ2-3; clone_size: many; cdr3_nt: TGTGCCAGCAGCCAAGATGGGCTTGGGCTTGATACGCAGTATTTT; cdr3_aa: CASSQDGLGLDTQYF
v_call: TRBV3-1; d_call: -; j_call: TRBJ2-4; clone_size: -; cdr3_nt: TGTGCCAGCAGCCCGCCCGGCGTCAGAAACATTCAGTACTTC; cdr3_aa: CASSPPGVRNIQYF
v_call: TRBV20-1; d_call: TRBD1; j_call: TRBJ1-1; clone_size: -; cdr3_nt: TGCAGTGCTAGCCCAGGGGGGCTAGGGGACACTGAAGCTTTCTTT; cdr3_aa: CSASPGGLGDTEAFF
v_call: TRBV19; d_call: -; j_call: TRBJ2-7; clone_size: few; cdr3_nt: TGTGCCAGTAGTATCAGATTCCCGAACTCCTACGAGCAGTACTTC; cdr3_aa: CASSIRFPNSYEQYF
v_call: TRBV11-2; d_call: TRBD2; j_call: TRBJ2-3; clone_size: few; cdr3_nt: TGTGCCAGCAGTCCTGGTCGAGCGGGAGGCACAGATACGCAGTATTTT; cdr3_aa: CASSPGRAGGTDTQYF
v_call: TRBV6-5; d_call: TRBD2; j_call: TRBJ2-7; clone_size: -; cdr3_nt: TGTGCCAGCACCGTCGGGGGGTACCCCTACGAGCAGTACTTC; cdr3_aa: CASTVGGYPYEQYF
v_call: TRBV6-2/TRBV6-3; d_call: TRBD2; j_call: TRBJ2-1; clone_size: few; cdr3_nt: TGTGCCAGCAGGCTAGCGGGGTCCTACAATGAGCAGTTCTTC; cdr3_aa: CASRLAGSYNEQFF
v_call: TRBV10-3; d_call: TRBD2; j_call: TRBJ2-7; clone_size: -; cdr3_nt: TGTGCCATCAGTGAAAGACTTAGCGGGGGGACCTACGAGCAGTACTTC; cdr3_aa: CAISERLSGGTYEQYF
v_call: TRBV18; d_call: -; j_call: TRBJ1-5; clone_size: many; cdr3_nt: TGTGCCAGCTCACCACAGGGTTGGGATCAGCCCCAGCATTTT; cdr3_aa: CASSPQGWDQPQHF
v_call: TRBV7-2; d_call: -; j_call: TRBJ1-5; clone_size: many; cdr3_nt: TGTGCCAGCAGCCATCCCCCAGGAGGGGCCAATCAGCCCCAGCATTTT; cdr3_aa: CASSHPPGGANQPQHF
v_call: TRBV4-3; d_call: -; j_call: TRBJ1-1; clone_size: many; cdr3_nt: TGCGCCAGCAGCCAAGATCCAAACAGGGCCTCGTGGCCGAACACTGAAGCTTTCTTT; cdr3_aa: CASSQDPNRASWPNTEAFF
v_call: TRBV5-4; d_call: TRBD1; j_call: TRBJ1-2; clone_size: many; cdr3_nt: TGTGCCAGCAGCTTGAGTAGGGGGCAGGATGGCTACACCTTC; cdr3_aa: CASSLSRGQDGYTF
v_call: TRBV29-1; d_call: -; j_call: TRBJ2-3; clone_size: many; cdr3_nt: TGCAGCGGGGGGGCCCCCACAGATACGCAGTATTTT; cdr3_aa: CSGGAPTDTQYF
v_call: TRBV7-9; d_call: -; j_call: TRBJ2-7; clone_size: many; cdr3_nt: TGTGCCAGCAGCTTAGCTGGGGCGACCTCCTACGAGCAGTACTTC; cdr3_aa: CASSLAGATSYEQYF
v_call: TRBV25-1; d_call: TRBD1; j_call: TRBJ2-7; clone_size: many; cdr3_nt: TGTGCCAGCAGTGAAGTCGGCGACAGGGGCTACGAGCAGTACTTC; cdr3_aa: CASSEVGDRGYEQYF
v_call: TRBV4-3; d_call: TRBD2; j_call: TRBJ2-3; clone_size: many; cdr3_nt: TGCGCCAGCAGCCAAGACCCTAGCGGGAGACCAGATACGCAGTATTTT; cdr3_aa: CASSQDPSGRPDTQYF
v_call: TRBV28; d_call: -; j_call: TRBJ1-2; clone_size: few; cdr3_nt: TGTGCCAGCAGTTTACGGAGCTATGGCTACACCTTC; cdr3_aa: CASSLRSYGYTF
v_call: TRBV20-1; d_call: TRBD2; j_call: TRBJ2-1; clone_size: few; cdr3_nt: TGCAGTGCTAGATCCCTCGCGGGGGTAGATGAGCAGTTCTTC; cdr3_aa: CSARSLAGVDEQFF
v_call: TRBV5-1; d_call: -; j_call: TRBJ1-1; clone_size: many; cdr3_nt: TGCGCCAGCAGCCCGGGACAAGTGAACACTGAAGCTTTCTTT; cdr3_aa: CASSPGQVNTEAFF
v_call: TRBV6-6; d_call: TRBD2; j_call: TRBJ2-7; clone_size: many; cdr3_nt: TGTGCCAGCAGTTCCGGGGGGGCCCTTTACGAGCAGTACTTC; cdr3_aa: CASSSGGALYEQYF
v_call: TRBV6-5; d_call: -; j_call: TRBJ2-2; clone_size: many; cdr3_nt: TGTGCCAGCAGTTACCAACTCGGGGAGTACACCGGGGAGCTGTTTTTT; cdr3_aa: CASSYQLGEYTGELFF
v_call: TRBV4-1; d_call: TRBD1; j_call: TRBJ1-5; clone_size: many; cdr3_nt: TGCGCCAGCAGCCAAGTGCGGGACAGAACGCAGCCCCAGCATTTT; cdr3_aa: CASSQVRDRTQPQHF
v_call: TRBV12-3/TRBV12-4; d_call: TRBD1; j_call: TRBJ1-2; clone_size: many; cdr3_nt: TGTGCCAGCAGTCGACAGGGGCTCCCAGGTGATGGCTACACCTTC; cdr3_aa: CASSRQGLPGDGYTF
v_call: TRBV12-3/TRBV12-4; d_call: -; j_call: TRBJ2-1; clone_size: few; cdr3_nt: TGTGCCAGCAGTTTTAACGGGGTTCGAGATGAGCAGTTCTTC; cdr3_aa: CASSFNGVRDEQFF
v_call: TRBV19; d_call: -; j_call: TRBJ2-5; clone_size: many; cdr3_nt: TGTGCCAGTAGGAATGACCCAGAGGCAGAGACCCAGTACTTC; cdr3_aa: CASRNDPEAETQYF
v_call: TRBV7-6; d_call: -; j_call: TRBJ2-2; clone_size: few; cdr3_nt: TGTGCCAGCAGCTTAGTCTCTAGAGTAGCGCTCACCGGGGAGCTGTTTTTT; cdr3_aa: CASSLVSRVALTGELFF
v_call: TRBV29-1; d_call: -; j_call: TRBJ1-3; clone_size: many; cdr3_nt: TGCAGCGTTGTGTCACCTGGAAACACCATATATTTT; cdr3_aa: CSVVSPGNTIYF
v_call: TRBV7-3; d_call: -; j_call: TRBJ2-5; clone_size: many; cdr3_nt: TGTGCCAGCAGCCCCACGGGGCTCCAAGAGACCCAGTACTTC; cdr3_aa: CASSPTGLQETQYF
v_call: TRBV20-1; d_call: TRBD2; j_call: TRBJ2-7; clone_size: -; cdr3_nt: TGCAGTGCTAGAGGGACTAGCGGAATTCCCCGATCCTACGAGCAGTACTTC; cdr3_aa: CSARGTSGIPRSYEQYF
v_call: TRBV20-1; d_call: -; j_call: TRBJ1-4; clone_size: many; cdr3_nt: TGCAGTGCCAGGGTTAATGATGAAAAACTGTTTTTT; cdr3_aa: CSARVNDEKLFF
v_call: TRBV5-1; d_call: TRBD1; j_call: TRBJ2-3; clone_size: -; cdr3_nt: TGCGCCAGCAGCGACCGACAGGGGTCGGATACGCAGTATTTT; cdr3_aa: CASSDRQGSDTQYF
v_call: TRBV3-1; d_call: TRBD2; j_call: TRBJ2-3; clone_size: many; cdr3_nt: TGTGCCAGCAGCCTCAGCGGGGGGGGCACAGATACGCAGTATTTT; cdr3_aa: CASSLSGGGTDTQYF
v_call: TRBV9; d_call: -; j_call: TRBJ1-1; clone_size: many; cdr3_nt: TGTGCCAGCAGCGTGTGGGGGAACACTGAAGCTTTCTTT; cdr3_aa: CASSVWGNTEAFF
v_call: TRBV29-1; d_call: TRBD1; j_call: TRBJ1-2; clone_size: many; cdr3_nt: TGCAGCGTCTACAGGGGCCTGGAGGGCTACACCTTC; cdr3_aa: CSVYRGLEGYTF
v_call: TRBV2; d_call: -; j_call: TRBJ2-3; clone_size: -; cdr3_nt: TGTGCCAGCTTGATGGTTACAGATACGCAGTATTTT; cdr3_aa: CASLMVTDTQYF
v_call: TRBV7-2; d_call: TRBD1; j_call: TRBJ2-7; clone_size: many; cdr3_nt: TGTGCCAGCAGCTTAGCCTCCGCAGGGGGCTACGAGCAGTACTTC; cdr3_aa: CASSLASAGGYEQYF
v_call: TRBV18; d_call: -; j_call: TRBJ1-2; clone_size: many; cdr3_nt: TGTGCCAGCCACCGACCAAACTATGGCTACACCTTC; cdr3_aa: CASHRPNYGYTF
v_call: TRBV20-1; d_call: -; j_call: TRBJ1-3; clone_size: few; cdr3_nt: TGCAGTGCTAACGACAGGAGCTCTGGAAACACCATATATTTT; cdr3_aa: CSANDRSSGNTIYF